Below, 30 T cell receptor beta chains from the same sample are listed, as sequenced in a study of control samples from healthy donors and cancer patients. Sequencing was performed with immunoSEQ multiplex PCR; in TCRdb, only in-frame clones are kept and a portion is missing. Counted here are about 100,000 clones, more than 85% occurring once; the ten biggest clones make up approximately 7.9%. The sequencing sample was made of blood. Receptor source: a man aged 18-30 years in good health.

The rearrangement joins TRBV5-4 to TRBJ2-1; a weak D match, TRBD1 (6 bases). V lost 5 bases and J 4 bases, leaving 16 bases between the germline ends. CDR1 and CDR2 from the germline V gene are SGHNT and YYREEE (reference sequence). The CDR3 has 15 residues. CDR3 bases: TGTGCCAGCAGGTATTTTGGGGGCCGATACAATGAGCAGTTCTTC. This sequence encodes CASRYFGGRYNEQFF.

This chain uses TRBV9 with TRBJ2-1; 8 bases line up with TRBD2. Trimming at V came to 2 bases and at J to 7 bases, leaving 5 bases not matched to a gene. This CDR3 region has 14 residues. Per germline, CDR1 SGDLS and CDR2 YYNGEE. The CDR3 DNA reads TGTGCCAGCAGCGTTGGACTAGCCCAAAATGAGCAGTTCTTC. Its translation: CASSVGLAQNEQFF.

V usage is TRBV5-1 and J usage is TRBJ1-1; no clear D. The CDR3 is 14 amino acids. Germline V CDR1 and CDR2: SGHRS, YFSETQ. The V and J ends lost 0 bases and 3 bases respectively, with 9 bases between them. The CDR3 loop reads CASSLGGWDTEAFF. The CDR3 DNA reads TGCGCCAGCAGCTTGGGGGGTTGGGACACTGAAGCTTTCTTT.

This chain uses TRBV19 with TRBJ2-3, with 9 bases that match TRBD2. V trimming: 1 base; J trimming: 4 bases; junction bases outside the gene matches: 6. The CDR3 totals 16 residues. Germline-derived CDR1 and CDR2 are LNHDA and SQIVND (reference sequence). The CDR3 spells CASSIVAGEISDTQYF. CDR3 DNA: TGTGCCAGTAGTATAGTAGCGGGAGAGATCTCAGATACGCAGTATTTT.

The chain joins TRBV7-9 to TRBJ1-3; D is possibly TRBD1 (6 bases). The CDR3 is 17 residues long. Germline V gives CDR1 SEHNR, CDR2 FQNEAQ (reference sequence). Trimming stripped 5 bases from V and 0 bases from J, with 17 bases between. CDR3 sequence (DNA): TGTGCCAGCAGCCCCAATCGGGGGGCGAACTCTGGAAACACCATATATTTT. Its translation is CASSPNRGANSGNTIYF.

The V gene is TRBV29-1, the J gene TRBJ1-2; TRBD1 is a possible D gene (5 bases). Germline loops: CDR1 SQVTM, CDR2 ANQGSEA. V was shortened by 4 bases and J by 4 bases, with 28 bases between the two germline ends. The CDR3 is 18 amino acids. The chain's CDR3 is CSVVWSTLPGLGPYGYTF. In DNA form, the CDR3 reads TGCAGCGTTGTCTGGTCGACCCTCCCGGGACTGGGACCCTATGGCTACACCTTC.

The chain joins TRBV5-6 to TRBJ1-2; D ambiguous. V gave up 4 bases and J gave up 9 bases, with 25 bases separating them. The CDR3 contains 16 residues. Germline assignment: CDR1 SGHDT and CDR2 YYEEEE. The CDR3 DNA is TGTGCCAGCAGCCCCCCTGGGTCCGCCGGACCTGGCCGCTACACCTTC. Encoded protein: CASSPPGSAGPGRYTF.

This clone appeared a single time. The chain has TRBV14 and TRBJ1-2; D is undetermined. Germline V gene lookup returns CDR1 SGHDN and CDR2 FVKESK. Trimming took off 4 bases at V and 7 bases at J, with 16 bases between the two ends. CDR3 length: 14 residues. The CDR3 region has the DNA TGTGCCAGCAGCCTAAAGAAAGGGTTACGTGGCTACACCTTC. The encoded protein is CASSLKKGLRGYTF.

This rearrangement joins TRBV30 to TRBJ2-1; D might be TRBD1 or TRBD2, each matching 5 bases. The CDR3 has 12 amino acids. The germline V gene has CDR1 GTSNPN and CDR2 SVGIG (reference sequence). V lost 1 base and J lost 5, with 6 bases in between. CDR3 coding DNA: TGTGCCTGGAGTGGGGGGAACAATGAGCAGTTCTTC. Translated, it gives CAWSGGNNEQFF.

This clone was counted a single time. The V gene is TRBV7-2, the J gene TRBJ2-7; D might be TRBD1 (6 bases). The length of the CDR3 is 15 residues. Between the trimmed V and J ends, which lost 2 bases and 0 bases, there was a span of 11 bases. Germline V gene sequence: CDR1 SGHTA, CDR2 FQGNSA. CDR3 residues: CASSLIQGSSYEQYF. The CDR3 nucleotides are TGTGCCAGCAGCTTAATCCAGGGGAGCTCCTACGAGCAGTACTTC.

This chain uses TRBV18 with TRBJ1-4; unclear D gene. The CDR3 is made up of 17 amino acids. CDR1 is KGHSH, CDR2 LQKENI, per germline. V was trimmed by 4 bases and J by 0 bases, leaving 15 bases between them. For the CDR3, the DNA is TGTGCCAGCTCACGACGCCGGGAGCCTACAACTAATGAAAAACTGTTTTTT. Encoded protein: CASSRRREPTTNEKLFF. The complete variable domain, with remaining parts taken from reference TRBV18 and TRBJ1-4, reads NAGVMQNPRHLVRRRGQEARLRCSPMKGHSHVYWYRQLPEEGLKFMVYLQKENIIDESGMPKERFSAEFPKEGPSILRIQQVVRGDSAAYFCASSRRREPTTNEKLFFGSGTQLSVL.

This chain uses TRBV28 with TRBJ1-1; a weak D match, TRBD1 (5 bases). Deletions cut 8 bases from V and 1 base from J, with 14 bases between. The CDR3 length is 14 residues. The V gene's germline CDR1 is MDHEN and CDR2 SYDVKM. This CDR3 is CASVPVGENTEAFF. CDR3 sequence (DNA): TGTGCCAGCGTACCGGTGGGGGAGAACACTGAAGCTTTCTTT.

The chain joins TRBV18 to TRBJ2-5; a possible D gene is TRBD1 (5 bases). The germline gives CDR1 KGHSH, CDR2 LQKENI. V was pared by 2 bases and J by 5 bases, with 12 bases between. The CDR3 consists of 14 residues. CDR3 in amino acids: CASSPEDMQETQYF. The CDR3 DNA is TGTGCCAGCTCACCAGAGGACATGCAGGAGACCCAGTACTTC.

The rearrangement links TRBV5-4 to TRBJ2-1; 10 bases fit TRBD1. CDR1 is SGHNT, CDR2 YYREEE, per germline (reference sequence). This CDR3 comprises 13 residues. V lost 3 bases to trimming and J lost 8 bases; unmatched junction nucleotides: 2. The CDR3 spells CASSSGTGDEQFF. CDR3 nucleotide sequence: TGTGCCAGCAGCTCCGGGACAGGGGATGAGCAGTTCTTC.

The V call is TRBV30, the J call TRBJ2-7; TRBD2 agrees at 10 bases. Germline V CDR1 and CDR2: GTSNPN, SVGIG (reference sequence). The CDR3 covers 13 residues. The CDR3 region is CGGLVAGGNEQYF. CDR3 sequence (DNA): TGTGGAGGGCTAGTAGCGGGAGGCAACGAGCAGTACTTC.

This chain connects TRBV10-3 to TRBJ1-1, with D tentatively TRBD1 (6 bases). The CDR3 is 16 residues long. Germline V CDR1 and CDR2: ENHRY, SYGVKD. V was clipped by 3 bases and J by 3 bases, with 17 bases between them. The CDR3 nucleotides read TGTGCCATCAGTGAAGGTTGGGGGGCGAGGGACACTGAAGCTTTCTTT. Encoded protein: CAISEGWGARDTEAFF.

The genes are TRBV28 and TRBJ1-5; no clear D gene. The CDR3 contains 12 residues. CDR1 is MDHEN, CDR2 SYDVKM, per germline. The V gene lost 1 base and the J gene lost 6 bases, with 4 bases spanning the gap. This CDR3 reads CASSLSGQPQHF. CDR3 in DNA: TGTGCCAGCAGTTTATCGGGTCAGCCCCAGCATTTT.

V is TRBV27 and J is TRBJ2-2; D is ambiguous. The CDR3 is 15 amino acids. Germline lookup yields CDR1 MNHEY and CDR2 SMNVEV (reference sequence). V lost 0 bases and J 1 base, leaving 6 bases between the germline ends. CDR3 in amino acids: CASSLSAGNTGELFF. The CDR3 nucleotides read TGTGCCAGCAGTTTATCGGCAGGGAACACCGGGGAGCTGTTTTTT.

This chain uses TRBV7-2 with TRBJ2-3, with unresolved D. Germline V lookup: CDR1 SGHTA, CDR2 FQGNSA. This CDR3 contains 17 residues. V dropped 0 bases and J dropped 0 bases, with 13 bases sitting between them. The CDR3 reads CASSLAAVLRSTDTQYF. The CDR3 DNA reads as TGTGCCAGCAGCTTAGCGGCCGTCCTGAGGAGCACAGATACGCAGTATTTT.

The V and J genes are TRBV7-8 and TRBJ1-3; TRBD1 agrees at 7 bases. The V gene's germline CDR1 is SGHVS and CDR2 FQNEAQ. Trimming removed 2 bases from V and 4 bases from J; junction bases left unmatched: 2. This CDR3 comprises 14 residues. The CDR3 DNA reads TGTGCCAGCAGCTTAACAGGGGCGGGAAACACCATATATTTT. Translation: CASSLTGAGNTIYF.

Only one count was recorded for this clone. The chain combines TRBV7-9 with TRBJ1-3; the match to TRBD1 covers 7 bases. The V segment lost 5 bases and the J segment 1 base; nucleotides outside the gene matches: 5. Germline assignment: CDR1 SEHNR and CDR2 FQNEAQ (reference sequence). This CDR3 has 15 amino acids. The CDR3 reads CASSGQVLSGNTIYF. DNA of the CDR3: TGTGCCAGCAGCGGACAGGTTTTATCTGGAAACACCATATATTTT.

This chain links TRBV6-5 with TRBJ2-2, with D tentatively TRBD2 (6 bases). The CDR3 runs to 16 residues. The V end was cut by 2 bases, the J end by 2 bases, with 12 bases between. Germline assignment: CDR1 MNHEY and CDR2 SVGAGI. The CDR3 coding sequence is TGTGCCAGCAGTTACCTGGGACTGACAAACACCGGGGAGCTGTTTTTT. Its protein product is CASSYLGLTNTGELFF.

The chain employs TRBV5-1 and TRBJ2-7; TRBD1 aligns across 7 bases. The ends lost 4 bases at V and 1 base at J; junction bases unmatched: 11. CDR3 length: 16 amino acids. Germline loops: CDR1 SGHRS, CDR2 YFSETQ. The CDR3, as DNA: TGCGCCAGCAGCCCGGTTGGGACAGAGGCATCCTACGAGCAGTACTTC. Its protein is CASSPVGTEASYEQYF.

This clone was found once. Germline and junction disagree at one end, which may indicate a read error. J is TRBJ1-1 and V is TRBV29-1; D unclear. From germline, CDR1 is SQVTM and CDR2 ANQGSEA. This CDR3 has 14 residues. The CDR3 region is CSVEDRSLGFEASF. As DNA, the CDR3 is TGCAGCGTTGAAGATCGTTCGCTGGGGTTTGAAGCTTCCTTT.

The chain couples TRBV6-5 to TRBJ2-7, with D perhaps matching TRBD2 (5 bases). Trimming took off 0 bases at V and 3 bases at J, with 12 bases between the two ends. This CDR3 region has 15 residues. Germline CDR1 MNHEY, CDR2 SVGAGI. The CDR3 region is CASSYSAEDFYEQYF. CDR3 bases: TGTGCCAGCAGTTACTCGGCGGAGGATTTCTACGAGCAGTACTTC.

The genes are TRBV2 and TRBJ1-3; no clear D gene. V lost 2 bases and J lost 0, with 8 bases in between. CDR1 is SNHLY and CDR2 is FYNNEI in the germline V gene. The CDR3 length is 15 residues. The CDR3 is CASSEMVLSGNTIYF. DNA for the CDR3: TGTGCCAGCAGTGAAATGGTCCTCTCTGGAAACACCATATATTTT.

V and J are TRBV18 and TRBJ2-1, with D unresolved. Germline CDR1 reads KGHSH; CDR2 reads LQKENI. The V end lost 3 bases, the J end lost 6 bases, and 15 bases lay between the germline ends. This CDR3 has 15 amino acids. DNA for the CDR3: TGTGCCAGCTCACCCGGACGGAATGTCGCCAATGAGCAGTTCTTC. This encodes CASSPGRNVANEQFF.

CDR3: CAWIKENTEAFF. The CDR3 DNA reads TGTGCCTGGATCAAGGAGAACACTGAAGCTTTCTTT. The chain is built from TRBV30 and TRBJ1-1; D uncertain. Looked up from germline, CDR1 is GTSNPN and CDR2 is SVGIG (reference sequence). CDR3 size: 12 residues. V was clipped by 4 bases and J by 1 base, with 7 bases between them. Full variable domain (remainder filled in from reference TRBV30 and TRBJ1-1): SQTIHQWPATLVQPVGSPLSLECTVEGTSNPNLYWYRQAAGRGLQLLFYSVGIGQISSEVPQNLSASRPQDRQFILSSKKLLLSDSGFYLCAWIKENTEAFFGQGTRLTVV.

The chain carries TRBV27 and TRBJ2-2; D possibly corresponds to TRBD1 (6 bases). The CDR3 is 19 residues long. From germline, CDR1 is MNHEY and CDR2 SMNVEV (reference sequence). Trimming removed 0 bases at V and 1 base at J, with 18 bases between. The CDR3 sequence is CASSLSKGVAQENTGELFF. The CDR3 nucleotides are TGTGCCAGCAGTTTATCGAAGGGGGTGGCTCAAGAGAACACCGGGGAGCTGTTTTTT.

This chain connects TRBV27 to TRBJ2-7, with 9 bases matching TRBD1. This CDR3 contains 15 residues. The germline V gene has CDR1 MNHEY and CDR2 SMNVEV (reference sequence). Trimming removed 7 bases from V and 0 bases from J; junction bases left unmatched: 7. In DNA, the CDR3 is TGTGCCAGCAAAGACAGGGACAGGGCCTCCTACGAGCAGTACTTC. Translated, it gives CASKDRDRASYEQYF.